Presented here are 13 T cell receptor beta chains from one specimen sequenced in a study of shared clonotypes between healthy human individuals. The naive CD8 population came from CD45RO-negative cells selected for CCR7, without terminally differentiated effector memory CD45RA+ cells. This table comes from immunoSEQ multiplex PCR, and its TCRdb copy is limited to in-frame clones, with some not included. Among about 2,200,000 clones listed, about 93% were seen once. Sequenced sample: naive CD8+ T cells from PBMCs. These receptors were taken from a man between 18 and 35 years old in good health. Some clones in this sample may be carry-over from other donors' samples.

About this clone: Other nucleotide sequences from this sample produce the same CDR3. The chain couples TRBV7-9 to TRBJ2-2; possible D gene TRBD2, 6 bases. Germline loops: CDR1 SEHNR, CDR2 FQNEAQ (reference sequence). Trimming cost V 1 base and J 5 bases, with 8 bases left between them. This CDR3 spans 14 amino acids. The CDR3 sequence is CASSLGGLTGELFF. CDR3 in DNA: TGTGCCAGCAGCTTAGGGGGACTTACCGGGGAGCTGTTTTTT.

V usage is TRBV27 and J usage is TRBJ2-7; no clear D gene. Germline lookup yields CDR1 MNHEY and CDR2 SMNVEV (reference sequence). The CDR3 has 14 amino acids. V gave up 3 bases and J gave up 0 bases, with 9 bases separating them. Written as DNA, the CDR3 is TGTGCCAGCAGTTTGTCTACCAACTCCTACGAGCAGTACTTC. Amino acid sequence: CASSLSTNSYEQYF.

This chain links TRBV5-8 with TRBJ2-1, with 14 bases identical to TRBD2. CDR3 length: 17 amino acids. Unmatched junction bases numbered 7, after V lost 4 bases and J lost 4 bases. CDR1 SGHTS and CDR2 YDEGEE come from the germline V gene. DNA of the CDR3: TGTGCCAGCAGCCCCGGACTAGCGGGGGGCTTATACAATGAGCAGTTCTTC. The encoded protein is CASSPGLAGGLYNEQFF.

The gene calls are TRBV4-1 and TRBJ2-5; D is uncertain. This CDR3 contains 16 residues. V was pared by 4 bases and J by 2 bases, with 17 bases between. CDR1 is MGHRA, CDR2 YSYEKL, per germline. The CDR3 loop reads CASSPSGNNPQETQYF. The CDR3, as DNA: TGCGCCAGCAGCCCCTCCGGTAACAACCCACAAGAGACCCAGTACTTC.

The rearrangement links TRBV9 to TRBJ1-2; 9 bases align to TRBD1. This CDR3 is 14 amino acids long. The trim removed 3 bases at V and 6 bases at J, leaving 6 bases unmatched. Germline-derived CDR1 and CDR2 are SGDLS and YYNGEE. CDR3 nucleotides: TGTGCCAGCAGCGCCGGGACAGGGTCGGATGGCTACACCTTC. This encodes CASSAGTGSDGYTF.

The chain employs TRBV4-2 and TRBJ2-1, with TRBD2 matching 10 bases. The CDR3 length is 17 residues. The junction had 12 bases not matched to a gene; V was cut back by 3 bases and J by 7 bases. From germline, CDR1 is LGHNA and CDR2 YNFKEQ. CDR3 in amino acids: CASSHAGLAEYSNEQFF. The CDR3 DNA sequence: TGTGCCAGCAGCCACGCCGGACTAGCGGAATATTCTAATGAGCAGTTCTTC.

The rearrangement joins TRBV27 to TRBJ2-7; 14 nucleotides match TRBD2. The V segment lost 6 bases and the J segment 0 bases; nucleotides outside the gene matches: 4. The CDR3 extends over 16 amino acids. The germline V gene has CDR1 MNHEY and CDR2 SMNVEV (reference sequence). DNA for the CDR3: TGTGCCAGCAGCCTAGGGACTAGCGGGAGCTCCTACGAGCAGTACTTC. Encoded protein: CASSLGTSGSSYEQYF.

The V gene is TRBV27, the J gene TRBJ2-7, with D maybe TRBD1 (6 bases). In germline, CDR1 is MNHEY, CDR2 SMNVEV (reference sequence). The V end lost 1 base, the J end lost 7 bases, and 20 bases lay between the germline ends. The CDR3 has 16 residues. CDR3: CASSLLGAGGLREQYF. The CDR3 region has the DNA TGTGCCAGCAGTTTATTGGGGGCAGGAGGACTTCGGGAGCAGTACTTC.

The gene calls are TRBV19 and TRBJ1-5; 7 nucleotides match TRBD1. Germline loops: CDR1 LNHDA, CDR2 SQIVND (reference sequence). The junction had 8 bases not matched to a gene; V was cut back by 6 bases and J by 9 bases. The CDR3 contains 13 residues. Written as DNA, the CDR3 is TGTGCCAGTAGCGACAGGGTTGTTGGGCCCCAGCATTTT. Amino acids: CASSDRVVGPQHF.

This chain connects TRBV5-4 to TRBJ2-2; D might be TRBD1 (6 bases). Germline V gene data show CDR1 as SGHNT and CDR2 as YYREEE (reference sequence). CDR3 size: 15 residues. Trimming shortened V by 10 bases and J by 4 bases, and 20 bases separated the two germline ends. As DNA, the CDR3 is TGTGCCTGCGGATGGTTGGACAGAGGCACCGGGGAGCTGTTTTTT. Translated, it gives CACGWLDRGTGELFF.

V usage is TRBV4-1 and J usage is TRBJ2-3; TRBD2 matches at 12 bases. The CDR3 has 19 residues. Losses at the gene ends were 1 base for V and 1 base for J; bases not matched to a gene: 9. Germline V gene data show CDR1 as MGHRA and CDR2 as YSYEKL. The CDR3 DNA is TGCGCCAGCAGCCAAGTGGGACCTAGCGGGAGGGTTGGCACAGATACGCAGTATTTT. Its protein product is CASSQVGPSGRVGTDTQYF.

This clone was recorded only once. The J gene is TRBJ2-7, the V gene TRBV7-9; tentative D call: TRBD1 (7 bases). This CDR3 contains 14 residues. Looked up from germline, CDR1 is SEHNR and CDR2 is FQNEAQ (reference sequence). Deletions cut 2 bases from V and 5 bases from J, with 13 bases between. CDR3 sequence: CASSLTQGGNEQYF. In DNA form, the CDR3 reads TGTGCCAGCAGCTTAACGCAGGGGGGCAACGAGCAGTACTTC.

A remark on this clone: The sample contains more than one DNA sequence encoding this CDR3. The J gene is TRBJ2-3, the V gene TRBV7-9; perhaps D is TRBD1 or TRBD2 (6 bases each). The germline gives CDR1 SEHNR, CDR2 FQNEAQ (reference sequence). The length of the CDR3 is 15 residues. Trimming took 5 bases from V and 0 from J, leaving 12 bases between them. For the CDR3, the DNA is TGTGCCAGCAGCCCACCGGGGGCGAGCACAGATACGCAGTATTTT. Translation gives CASSPPGASTDTQYF.